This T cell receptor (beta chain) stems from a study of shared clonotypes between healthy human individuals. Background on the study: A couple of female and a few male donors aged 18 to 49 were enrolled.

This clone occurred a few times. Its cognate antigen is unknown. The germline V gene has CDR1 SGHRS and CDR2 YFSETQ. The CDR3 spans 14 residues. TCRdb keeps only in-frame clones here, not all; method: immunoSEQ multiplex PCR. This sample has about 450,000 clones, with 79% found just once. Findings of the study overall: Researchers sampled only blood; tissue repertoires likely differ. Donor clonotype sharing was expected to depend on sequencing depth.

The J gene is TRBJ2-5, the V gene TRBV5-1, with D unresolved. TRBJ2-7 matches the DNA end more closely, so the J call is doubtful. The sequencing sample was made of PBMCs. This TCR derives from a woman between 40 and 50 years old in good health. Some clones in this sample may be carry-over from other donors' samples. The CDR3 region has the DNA TGCGCCAGCAGCCTACTACCGAACAAAGACGAGCAGTACTTC. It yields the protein CASSLLPNKDEQYF.